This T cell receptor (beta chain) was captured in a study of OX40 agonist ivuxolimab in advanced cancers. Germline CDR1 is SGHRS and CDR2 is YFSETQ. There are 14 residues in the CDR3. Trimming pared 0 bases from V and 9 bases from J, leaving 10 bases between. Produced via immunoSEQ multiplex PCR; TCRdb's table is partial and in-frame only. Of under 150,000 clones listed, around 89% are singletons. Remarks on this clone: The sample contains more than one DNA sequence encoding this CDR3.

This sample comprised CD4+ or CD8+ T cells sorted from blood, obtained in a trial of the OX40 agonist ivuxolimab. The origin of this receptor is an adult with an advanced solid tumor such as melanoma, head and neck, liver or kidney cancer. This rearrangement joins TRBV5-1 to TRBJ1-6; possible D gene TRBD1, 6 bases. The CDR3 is CASSLGQGSSPLHF. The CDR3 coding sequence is TGCGCCAGCAGCTTGGGTCAGGGGTCTTCACCCCTCCACTTT.